Described below is a single T cell receptor beta chain sequence and its context. As yet, its antigen is unknown. The sample belongs to a study of T cells in localized non-small cell lung cancer. TCRdb keeps only in-frame clones here, not all; method: immunoSEQ multiplex PCR. This sample has approximately 140,000 clones, with roughly 90% found just once. The CDR3 extends over 15 amino acids. V lost 3 bases and J 7 bases, leaving 18 bases between the germline ends. The germline V gene encodes CDR1 GTSNPN and CDR2 SVGIG (reference sequence). Study-wide points: A higher density of T cells in blood coincided with extended overall survival. Uninvolved adjacent lung, not tumor, had the highest T cell clonality. Multi-region tumor sequencing was not done, so intratumor heterogeneity could not be excluded.

This chain uses TRBV30 with TRBJ1-4, with D possibly TRBD1 on 6 matching bases. This TCR came from a female donor older than 55 with stage I lung adenocarcinoma. Sequencing was performed on peripheral blood, taken before any cancer treatment. In DNA, the CDR3 is TGTGCCTGGAGCCACCTCAGGGGACGGGGTGAAAAACTGTTTTTT. This codes for CAWSHLRGRGEKLFF. Variable domain in full (rest from reference TRBV30 and TRBJ1-4): SQTIHQWPATLVQPVGSPLSLECTVEGTSNPNLYWYRQAAGRGLQLLFYSVGIGQISSEVPQNLSASRPQDRQFILSSKKLLLSDSGFYLCAWSHLRGRGEKLFFGSGTQLSVL.